This TCR beta chain was recovered during a study of T cell responses to AZD1222 COVID-19 vaccine. Study-wide points: Every sample of the repertoires postdated the peak T cell response. Just a handful of people given AZD1222 tested seropositive at baseline.

Germline loops: CDR1 KGHSH, CDR2 LQKENI. Trimming removed 2 bases at V and 2 bases at J, with 9 bases between. This CDR3 contains 14 residues. This clone was detected only once. Its antigen is still unknown. The sample carries other DNA sequences with the same CDR3. The repertoire was sequenced with immunoSEQ multiplex PCR; TCRdb's copy has only in-frame clones and lacks some. The data show about 220,000 clones, about 93% seen once. This sequence was found in an adult in good health. This chain uses TRBV18 with TRBJ1-1; no definite D call. This sample comprised peripheral blood, obtained on day 0 of MenACWY control vaccination. Written as DNA, the CDR3 is TGTGCCAGCTCACCAAAGGGAGGTAACACTGAAGCTTTCTTT. Its translation is CASSPKGGNTEAFF. Supplemented by reference TRBV18 and TRBJ1-1, the full variable domain reads NAGVMQNPRHLVRRRGQEARLRCSPMKGHSHVYWYRQLPEEGLKFMVYLQKENIIDESGMPKERFSAEFPKEGPSILRIQQVVRGDSAAYFCASSPKGGNTEAFFGQGTRLTVV.